A selection of T cell receptor beta chains follows, all from one sample in a study of cytomegalovirus exposure and HLA in healthy donors. Sequenced by immunoSEQ multiplex PCR; TCRdb stores in-frame clones only, minus some. There are about 140,000 clones in the sample; 80% occur only once, and approximately 7% lies in the top ten. The sequenced sample consisted of PBMCs. These receptors were collected from a man aged 40-55 years in good health and CMV-seropositive. CDR3s include the opening cysteine and the closing phenylalanine or tryptophan. D genes are given only for firm matches. A row's size may be missing; if present it is once, few, many or a size class.

abundance: once; d_gene: .; j_gene: TRBJ1-5; v_gene: TRBV18; CDR3aa: CASSPPWQGPQPQHF; CDR3nt: TGTGCCAGCTCACCACCATGGCAGGGGCCTCAGCCCCAGCATTTT
abundance: .; d_gene: .; j_gene: TRBJ1-1; v_gene: TRBV6-5; CDR3aa: CASSYRGDWRSTEAFF; CDR3nt: TGTGCCAGCAGTTACAGAGGCGACTGGAGAAGCACTGAAGCTTTCTTT
abundance: .; d_gene: TRBD1; j_gene: TRBJ1-2; v_gene: TRBV6-6; CDR3aa: CASSHEWTGFF; CDR3nt: TGTGCCAGCAGTCACGAGTGGACAGGGTTCTTC
abundance: .; d_gene: TRBD2; j_gene: TRBJ2-1; v_gene: TRBV4-3; CDR3aa: CASSQDRGAGGNEQFF; CDR3nt: TGCGCCAGCAGCCAAGATAGAGGAGCGGGAGGCAATGAGCAGTTCTTC
abundance: .; d_gene: .; j_gene: TRBJ1-1; v_gene: TRBV5-1; CDR3aa: CASSFGRENTEAFF; CDR3nt: TGCGCCAGCAGCTTCGGACGGGAAAACACCGAAGCTTTCTTT
abundance: .; d_gene: .; j_gene: TRBJ2-7; v_gene: TRBV29-1; CDR3aa: CSVVPGTDEQYF; CDR3nt: TGCAGCGTTGTTCCCGGGACTGACGAGCAGTACTTC
abundance: .; d_gene: TRBD1; j_gene: TRBJ1-6; v_gene: TRBV7-2; CDR3aa: CASSTRQGMSGSPLHF; CDR3nt: TGTGCCAGCAGCACCCGACAGGGGATGAGTGGATCACCCCTCCACTTT
abundance: once; d_gene: .; j_gene: TRBJ2-5; v_gene: TRBV9; CDR3aa: CASSVASLPGETQYF; CDR3nt: TGTGCCAGCAGCGTAGCCAGCCTCCCAGGGGAGACCCAGTACTTC
abundance: few; d_gene: TRBD1; j_gene: TRBJ1-2; v_gene: TRBV6-6; CDR3aa: CASSSGQARGYGYTF; CDR3nt: TGTGCCAGCAGTTCAGGACAGGCCCGGGGCTATGGCTACACCTTC
abundance: .; d_gene: .; j_gene: TRBJ2-1; v_gene: TRBV4-1; CDR3aa: CASSGVLGFYNEQFF; CDR3nt: TGCGCCAGCAGCGGAGTATTAGGTTTCTACAATGAGCAGTTCTTC
abundance: once; d_gene: .; j_gene: TRBJ2-5; v_gene: TRBV28; CDR3aa: CASSLIPTLDGVEETQYF; CDR3nt: TGTGCCAGCAGTTTAATACCTACACTAGACGGGGTGGAAGAGACCCAGTACTTC
abundance: .; d_gene: TRBD1; j_gene: TRBJ2-5; v_gene: TRBV5-1; CDR3aa: CASSLDRGEETQYF; CDR3nt: TGCGCCAGCAGCTTGGACAGGGGGGAAGAGACCCAGTACTTC
abundance: .; d_gene: TRBD1; j_gene: TRBJ1-1; v_gene: TRBV5-1; CDR3aa: CASSGQALNTEAFF; CDR3nt: TGCGCCAGCAGCGGACAGGCCTTGAACACTGAAGCTTTCTTT
abundance: once; d_gene: TRBD1; j_gene: TRBJ1-2; v_gene: TRBV19; CDR3aa: CASSVPGTGNYGYTF; CDR3nt: TGTGCCAGTAGTGTTCCCGGGACAGGGAACTATGGCTACACCTTC
abundance: .; d_gene: TRBD1; j_gene: TRBJ1-2; v_gene: TRBV25-1; CDR3aa: CASSRGLGYGYTF; CDR3nt: TGTGCCAGCAGTAGGGGGCTCGGCTATGGCTACACCTTC
abundance: .; d_gene: .; j_gene: TRBJ2-3; v_gene: TRBV6-5; CDR3aa: CASSYLGGASTDTQYF; CDR3nt: TGTGCCAGCAGTTACCTTGGCGGAGCATCCACAGATACGCAGTATTTT
abundance: once; d_gene: .; j_gene: TRBJ1-2; v_gene: TRBV7-9; CDR3aa: CASSPPGGPKGYTF; CDR3nt: TGTGCCAGCAGCCCTCCGGGGGGGCCAAAGGGCTACACCTTC
abundance: few; d_gene: .; j_gene: TRBJ2-2; v_gene: TRBV6-6; CDR3aa: CASSTSTGELFF; CDR3nt: TGTGCCAGCAGTACAAGTACCGGGGAGCTGTTTTTT
abundance: .; d_gene: TRBD2; j_gene: TRBJ2-1; v_gene: TRBV27; CDR3aa: CASSLRGLAGGYNEQFF; CDR3nt: TGTGCCAGCAGTTTAAGAGGACTAGCGGGGGGTTACAATGAGCAGTTCTTC
abundance: .; d_gene: .; j_gene: TRBJ1-6; v_gene: TRBV6-4; CDR3aa: CASSDSSGGGSPLHF; CDR3nt: TGTGCCAGCAGTGACTCCTCGGGGGGCGGTTCACCCCTCCACTTT
abundance: few; d_gene: TRBD2; j_gene: TRBJ2-1; v_gene: TRBV11-2; CDR3aa: CASSWGLAGVHEQFF; CDR3nt: TGTGCCAGCAGCTGGGGACTAGCGGGAGTCCATGAGCAGTTCTTC
abundance: few; d_gene: TRBD1; j_gene: TRBJ1-6; v_gene: TRBV19; CDR3aa: CASSIDRGADSPLHF; CDR3nt: TGTGCCAGTAGTATCGACAGGGGTGCGGATTCACCCCTCCACTTT
abundance: .; d_gene: .; j_gene: TRBJ1-1; v_gene: TRBV19; CDR3aa: CASSMLRGGEAFF; CDR3nt: TGTGCCAGTAGTATGCTCAGAGGAGGTGAAGCTTTCTTT
abundance: .; d_gene: TRBD1; j_gene: TRBJ2-3; v_gene: TRBV7-2; CDR3aa: CASSSGQGTDTQYF; CDR3nt: TGTGCCAGCAGTTCCGGACAGGGTACAGATACGCAGTATTTT
abundance: .; d_gene: TRBD2; j_gene: TRBJ2-3; v_gene: TRBV15; CDR3aa: CATSRGLAGGSGTQYF; CDR3nt: TGTGCCACCAGCAGAGGGCTAGCGGGGGGGAGTGGTACGCAGTATTTT
abundance: .; d_gene: TRBD1; j_gene: TRBJ2-6; v_gene: TRBV5-1; CDR3aa: CASSLFQGVTSGANVLTF; CDR3nt: TGCGCCAGCAGCTTGTTTCAGGGGGTGACCTCTGGGGCCAACGTCCTGACTTTC
abundance: .; d_gene: TRBD1; j_gene: TRBJ1-1; v_gene: TRBV6-6; CDR3aa: CASSQGEVSDTEAFF; CDR3nt: TGTGCCAGCAGCCAGGGGGAAGTCTCGGACACTGAAGCTTTCTTT
abundance: .; d_gene: .; j_gene: TRBJ1-1; v_gene: TRBV28; CDR3aa: CASRPLGGMNTEAFF; CDR3nt: TGTGCCAGCCGCCCCCTGGGAGGTATGAACACTGAAGCTTTCTTT
abundance: .; d_gene: TRBD2; j_gene: TRBJ2-5; v_gene: TRBV5-6; CDR3aa: CASSLGVAGSQETQYF; CDR3nt: TGTGCCAGCAGCTTGGGGGTAGCGGGGAGTCAAGAGACCCAGTACTTC
abundance: few; d_gene: .; j_gene: TRBJ1-5; v_gene: TRBV7-9; CDR3aa: CASSLVGAGNQPQHF; CDR3nt: TGTGCCAGCAGCTTAGTAGGGGCAGGCAATCAGCCCCAGCATTTT
abundance: .; d_gene: TRBD1; j_gene: TRBJ1-5; v_gene: TRBV28; CDR3aa: CASSRQGGNQPQHF; CDR3nt: TGTGCCAGCAGTCGACAGGGCGGTAATCAGCCCCAGCATTTT
abundance: .; d_gene: TRBD1; j_gene: TRBJ2-3; v_gene: TRBV6-6; CDR3aa: CASSTRQGGTDTQYF; CDR3nt: TGTGCCAGCAGCACCCGACAGGGTGGCACAGATACGCAGTATTTT
abundance: .; d_gene: .; j_gene: TRBJ2-3; v_gene: TRBV6-5; CDR3aa: CASSYRGGSTDTQYF; CDR3nt: TGTGCCAGCAGTTACAGGGGCGGAAGCACAGATACGCAGTATTTT
abundance: .; d_gene: TRBD1; j_gene: TRBJ2-7; v_gene: TRBV5-4; CDR3aa: CASSLAPGTGSYEQYF; CDR3nt: TGTGCCAGCAGCTTGGCCCCCGGGACAGGGAGCTACGAGCAGTACTTC
abundance: .; d_gene: TRBD2; j_gene: TRBJ2-1; v_gene: TRBV6-4; CDR3aa: CASSDSSGSRYNEQFF; CDR3nt: TGTGCCAGCAGTGACTCGAGCGGGAGTCGGTACAATGAGCAGTTCTTC
abundance: .; d_gene: TRBD1; j_gene: TRBJ1-5; v_gene: TRBV28; CDR3aa: CASSLQGVIRPQHF; CDR3nt: TGTGCCAGCAGTTTGCAGGGGGTAATTAGGCCCCAGCATTTT
abundance: once; d_gene: TRBD1; j_gene: TRBJ1-1; v_gene: TRBV9; CDR3aa: CASSVDRGSGLLNTEAFF; CDR3nt: TGTGCCAGCAGCGTAGACAGGGGTTCCGGCTTGTTGAACACTGAAGCTTTCTTT
abundance: .; d_gene: TRBD2; j_gene: TRBJ2-5; v_gene: TRBV5-1; CDR3aa: CASSPPSGVGPGETQYF; CDR3nt: TGCGCCAGCAGCCCTCCTAGCGGGGTCGGGCCCGGGGAGACCCAGTACTTC
abundance: .; d_gene: .; j_gene: TRBJ1-1; v_gene: TRBV30; CDR3aa: CAWSLFGGEGTEAFF; CDR3nt: TGTGCCTGGAGCCTCTTCGGGGGTGAGGGCACTGAAGCTTTCTTT
abundance: .; d_gene: .; j_gene: TRBJ2-7; v_gene: TRBV5-1; CDR3aa: CASSPTQGTGEQYF; CDR3nt: TGCGCCAGCAGCCCAACTCAAGGAACGGGGGAGCAGTACTTC
abundance: .; d_gene: TRBD2; j_gene: TRBJ2-3; v_gene: TRBV5-1; CDR3aa: CASMLVAGANTDTQYF; CDR3nt: TGCGCCAGCATGTTGGTAGCGGGGGCCAACACAGATACGCAGTATTTT
abundance: .; d_gene: .; j_gene: TRBJ2-5; v_gene: TRBV9; CDR3aa: CASSVEGLEKETQYF; CDR3nt: TGTGCCAGCAGCGTCGAGGGACTGGAGAAAGAGACCCAGTACTTC
abundance: .; d_gene: .; j_gene: TRBJ1-1; v_gene: TRBV19; CDR3aa: CASKDFGEAFF; CDR3nt: TGTGCCAGTAAGGATTTCGGGGAGGCTTTCTTT
abundance: .; d_gene: TRBD1; j_gene: TRBJ2-1; v_gene: TRBV7-8; CDR3aa: CASSFDRANEQFF; CDR3nt: TGTGCCAGCAGCTTTGACAGGGCTAATGAGCAGTTCTTC
abundance: few; d_gene: .; j_gene: TRBJ2-7; v_gene: TRBV7-9; CDR3aa: CASSSHRDEQYF; CDR3nt: TGTGCCAGCAGCTCCCACAGGGACGAGCAGTACTTC
abundance: once; d_gene: TRBD1; j_gene: TRBJ1-4; v_gene: TRBV7-9; CDR3aa: CASSLGDRGDPTNEKLFF; CDR3nt: TGTGCCAGCAGCTTAGGCGACAGGGGAGACCCAACTAATGAAAAACTGTTTTTT
abundance: .; d_gene: .; j_gene: TRBJ1-1; v_gene: TRBV18; CDR3aa: CASSPRGGGNTEAFF; CDR3nt: TGTGCCAGCTCACCAAGGGGGGGAGGGAACACTGAAGCTTTCTTT
abundance: .; d_gene: TRBD2; j_gene: TRBJ2-1; v_gene: TRBV29-1; CDR3aa: CSVEGGRREGPYNEQFF; CDR3nt: TGCAGCGTTGAGGGAGGCCGGCGGGAGGGCCCCTACAATGAGCAGTTCTTC
abundance: .; d_gene: .; j_gene: TRBJ2-5; v_gene: TRBV9; CDR3aa: CASSVEPRSQETQYF; CDR3nt: TGTGCCAGCAGCGTAGAACCTAGGTCACAAGAGACCCAGTACTTC